A selection of T cell receptor beta chains follows, all from one sample in a study of blood T cell repertoires in COVID-19. The repertoire was sequenced with immunoSEQ multiplex PCR; TCRdb's copy has only in-frame clones and lacks some. The data hold hundreds of thousands of clones, with about nine tenths observed a single time. The source material was PBMCs or T cells enriched from blood (not recorded which). All receptors derive from a woman in her forties or fifties who had recovered from COVID-19. Each CDR3 is given with its conserved first and last residue. A D gene is named only where the DNA matches it firmly. The listing skips clone size in some rows; elsewhere it reads once, few, many or a size class.

clone size,J gene,D gene,V gene,CDR3 protein,CDR3 DNA
NA,TRBJ1-5,TRBD1,TRBV2,CASSEDRLNNQPQHF,TGTGCCAGCAGTGAGGACAGGTTAAACAATCAGCCCCAGCATTTT
NA,TRBJ2-7,TRBD1,TRBV28,CASRTGGFLYEQYF,TGTGCCAGCAGAACAGGGGGCTTCTTGTACGAGCAGTACTTC
NA,TRBJ1-1,NA,TRBV10-3,CAISESGAEAFF,TGTGCCATCAGTGAGTCAGGGGCTGAAGCTTTCTTT
NA,TRBJ2-1,TRBD2,TRBV6-2/TRBV6-3,CASSYSRESLSNEQFF,TGTGCCAGCAGTTACTCGCGGGAGTCTCTCAGCAATGAGCAGTTCTTC
NA,TRBJ1-3,NA,TRBV7-2,CASSLSRSGNTIYF,TGTGCCAGCAGCTTAAGTCGCTCGGGGAACACCATATATTTT
NA,TRBJ1-2,NA,TRBV7-2,CASSPDSTYGYTF,TGTGCCAGCAGCCCTGACAGTACCTATGGCTACACCTTC
NA,TRBJ1-2,TRBD1,TRBV3-1/TRBV3-2,CASRLRGTNYGYTF,TGTGCCAGCAGACTCAGGGGGACTAACTATGGCTACACCTTC
NA,TRBJ2-3,TRBD2,TRBV28,CASSSSGSATDTQYF,TGTGCCAGCAGTTCAAGCGGGAGCGCCACAGATACGCAGTATTTT
NA,TRBJ1-2,TRBD1,TRBV19,CASSIMTGTGYTF,TGTGCCAGTAGTATTATGACAGGGACTGGCTACACCTTC
once,TRBJ1-2,TRBD1,TRBV5-6,CASSVDRGRANYGYTF,TGTGCCAGCAGCGTCGACAGGGGAAGAGCTAACTATGGCTACACCTTC
NA,TRBJ2-1,NA,TRBV7-6,CASSLDTGVRNEQFF,TGTGCCAGCAGCTTAGACACGGGGGTTAGGAATGAGCAGTTCTTC
once,TRBJ2-1,TRBD2,TRBV3-1/TRBV3-2,CASSQAGLAGGPTYNEQFF,TGTGCCAGCAGCCAAGCGGGACTAGCGGGAGGGCCCACCTACAATGAGCAGTTCTTC
NA,TRBJ1-2,TRBD1,TRBV5-1,CASSRDRGPGYTF,TGCGCCAGCAGCCGGGACAGGGGGCCTGGCTACACCTTC
NA,TRBJ1-6,NA,TRBV28,CASKGQPNSPLHF,TGTGCCAGCAAAGGACAGCCTAATTCACCCCTCCACTTT
NA,TRBJ2-7,TRBD2,TRBV19,CASSRTSGPYEQYF,TGTGCCAGTAGTAGGACTAGCGGTCCCTACGAGCAGTACTTC
NA,TRBJ2-1,TRBD2,TRBV12-5,CASGKGLAAGDEQFF,TGTGCTAGTGGCAAAGGACTAGCGGCAGGGGATGAGCAGTTCTTC
once,TRBJ1-3,NA,TRBV5-1,CASSFTTGPGNTIYF,TGCGCCAGCAGCTTCACTACAGGGCCTGGAAACACCATATATTTT
NA,TRBJ1-2,NA,TRBV15,CATSRGTEEGYTF,TGTGCCACCAGCAGAGGGACAGAGGAAGGCTACACCTTC
NA,TRBJ2-1,TRBD2,TRBV27,CASSRGGGTHNEQFF,TGTGCCAGCAGTCGGGGGGGCGGGACTCACAATGAGCAGTTCTTC
NA,TRBJ1-4,NA,TRBV28,CASSFQGRISNEKLFF,TGTGCCAGCAGTTTCCAGGGAAGGATCTCTAATGAAAAACTGTTTTTT
once,TRBJ2-3,TRBD2,TRBV7-2,CASSFTSVASTDTQYF,TGTGCCAGCAGCTTCACTAGCGTCGCTAGCACAGATACGCAGTATTTT
NA,TRBJ1-1,NA,TRBV6-2/TRBV6-3,CASSYVGFTEAFF,TGTGCCAGCAGTTACGTCGGTTTCACTGAAGCTTTCTTT
NA,TRBJ2-7,NA,TRBV7-2,CASSLDLGRGFYEQYF,TGTGCCAGCAGCTTAGATCTCGGACGGGGGTTCTACGAGCAGTACTTC
once,TRBJ1-1,TRBD1,TRBV2,CASSLRTGGIMNTEAFF,TGTGCCAGCAGCCTCCGGACAGGGGGCATTATGAACACTGAAGCTTTCTTT
NA,TRBJ2-7,TRBD2,TRBV5-5,CASTEGSSGSYEQYF,TGTGCCAGCACCGAAGGTTCTAGCGGGAGCTATGAGCAGTACTTC
NA,TRBJ1-2,NA,TRBV7-8,CASSLVRGRTNYGYTF,TGTGCCAGCAGCTTAGTGCGCGGCCGAACTAACTATGGCTACACCTTC
NA,TRBJ1-6,TRBD1,TRBV28,CASRTGTGGPPLHF,TGTGCCAGCAGAACCGGGACAGGGGGTCCACCCCTCCACTTT
NA,TRBJ1-2,NA,TRBV27,CASTPLGANGYTF,TGTGCCAGCACCCCCCTAGGGGCTAACGGCTACACCTTC
NA,TRBJ1-1,NA,TRBV9,CASSGRGDPYTEAFF,TGTGCCAGCAGCGGCAGGGGCGATCCCTACACTGAAGCTTTCTTT
NA,TRBJ1-2,TRBD1,TRBV30,CAWSEGGGQGAYGYTF,TGTGCCTGGAGTGAAGGAGGAGGGCAGGGGGCGTATGGCTACACCTTC
NA,TRBJ1-1,NA,TRBV11-2,CASSGREAFF,TGTGCCAGCAGCGGGAGGGAAGCTTTCTTT
NA,TRBJ2-7,TRBD1,TRBV7-6,CASSRGQSSYEQYF,TGTGCCAGCAGCCGGGGACAGAGCTCCTACGAGCAGTACTTC
NA,TRBJ2-3,NA,TRBV7-7,CASSLLPLGSGGGDTQYF,TGTGCTAGCAGCTTACTCCCCCTCGGAAGCGGAGGAGGGGATACGCAGTATTTT
NA,TRBJ2-1,NA,TRBV6-5,CASSYSAETYNEQFF,TGTGCCAGCAGTTACTCTGCGGAAACCTACAATGAGCAGTTCTTC
NA,TRBJ2-1,NA,TRBV15,CATSSPSLRDMWQDEQFF,TGTGCCACCAGCAGCCCTTCCCTCCGGGACATGTGGCAGGATGAGCAGTTCTTC
NA,TRBJ2-7,NA,TRBV30,CAWSRGSYEQYF,TGTGCCTGGAGTCGGGGGTCCTACGAGCAGTACTTC
NA,TRBJ1-4,NA,TRBV7-9,CASSRLTPATNEKLFF,TGTGCCAGCAGCCGACTGACCCCAGCAACTAATGAAAAACTGTTTTTT
NA,TRBJ1-6,NA,TRBV28,CASNPLGNSPLHF,TGTGCCAGCAATCCACTCGGTAATTCACCCCTCCACTTT
NA,TRBJ1-2,NA,TRBV28,CASTLQINYGYTF,TGTGCCAGCACCTTACAGATCAACTATGGCTACACCTTC
NA,TRBJ1-2,TRBD1,TRBV5-4,CASSLPQGAKGYTF,TGTGCCAGCAGCTTACCACAGGGGGCGAAAGGCTACACCTTC
once,TRBJ2-1,TRBD2,TRBV7-8,CASSSLAGVFNEQFF,TGTGCCAGCAGCTCCTTAGCGGGAGTTTTCAATGAGCAGTTCTTC
NA,TRBJ1-1,NA,TRBV5-1,CASRHWTDMNTEAFF,TGCGCCAGCAGACACTGGACAGATATGAACACTGAAGCTTTCTTT
once,TRBJ2-2,NA,TRBV6-5,CASSYSSPTGELFF,TGTGCCAGCAGTTACTCGAGTCCCACCGGGGAGCTGTTTTTT